A selection of T cell receptor beta chains follows, all from one sample in a study of OX40 agonist ivuxolimab in advanced cancers. Assay: immunoSEQ multiplex PCR; the TCRdb copy retains only in-frame clones and omits some. The table includes fewer than 65,000 clones, roughly 90% detected once. The sequenced sample was CD4+ or CD8+ T cells sorted from blood, obtained in a trial of the OX40 agonist ivuxolimab. Every receptor here comes from an adult with an advanced solid tumor such as melanoma, head and neck, liver or kidney cancer. CDR3s include the opening cysteine and the closing phenylalanine or tryptophan. D genes are given only for firm matches. The size field is filled for only some rows; it gives once, few, many or a size class.

>TRBJ2-1|-|TRBV9|-
TGTGCCAGCAGCGGTACCGGGACAAGCCTCAATGAGCAGTTCTTC
CASSGTGTSLNEQFF
>TRBJ2-7|-|TRBV6-1|-
TGTGCCAGCAGGGGTGGGCACTACGAGCAGTACTTC
CASRGGHYEQYF
>TRBJ1-5|-|TRBV28|TRBD1
TGTGCCAGCAGTTTAATCCAGGGGGATCAGCCCCAGCATTTT
CASSLIQGDQPQHF
>TRBJ2-1|-|TRBV5-1|TRBD2
TGCGCCAGCAGCTCAAACGGACTAGCGGGGGTGGATGAGCAGTTCTTC
CASSSNGLAGVDEQFF
>TRBJ1-1|-|TRBV4-1|-
TGCGCCAGCAGCCAACGGGGCTTTAACACTGAAGCTTTCTTT
CASSQRGFNTEAFF
>TRBJ1-5|-|TRBV19|-
TGTGCCAGTACCATGGGGGGTAACAGCAATCAGCCCCAGCATTTT
CASTMGGNSNQPQHF
>TRBJ2-4|-|TRBV9|TRBD1
TGTGCCAGCAGCCCCCAGGGGGAAACCAAAAACATTCAGTACTTC
CASSPQGETKNIQYF
>TRBJ2-1|-|TRBV27|TRBD1
TGTGCCAGCACTGCGAGGGGGCCTTTAAATGAGCAGTTCTTC
CASTARGPLNEQFF
>TRBJ1-4|-|TRBV4-1|-
TGCGCCAGCAGCCAAGGGGCCAGCCGCGGTGAAAAACTGTTTTTT
CASSQGASRGEKLFF
>TRBJ1-2|-|TRBV28|TRBD1
TGTGCCAGTATCTTACACGGGGACAGGGCTAGTGGCTACACCTTC
CASILHGDRASGYTF
>TRBJ1-1|-|TRBV7-9|-
TGTGCCAGCAGCCGAGCGGGACAAGTGAACACTGAAGCTTTCTTT
CASSRAGQVNTEAFF
>TRBJ2-3|-|TRBV18|TRBD2
TGTGCCAGCTCCCCACTAGCGGGAAGCACAGATACGCAGTATTTT
CASSPLAGSTDTQYF
>TRBJ1-1|once|TRBV4-1|-
TGCGCCAGCAGCCAAGTGGCCAGGGGCGACACTGAAGCTTTCTTT
CASSQVARGDTEAFF
>TRBJ2-7|-|TRBV18|-
TGTGCCAGCTCACCTGACAGGACCTACGAGCAGTACTTC
CASSPDRTYEQYF
>TRBJ2-2|-|TRBV7-9|TRBD2
TGTGCCAGCAGCCATTCTAGCGGGGGACACACCGGGGAGCTGTTTTTT
CASSHSSGGHTGELFF
>TRBJ2-7|-|TRBV7-8|-
TGTGCCAGCAGCCCCCGGGCAGGGGCCAACTCCTACGAGCAGTACTTC
CASSPRAGANSYEQYF
>TRBJ2-5|once|TRBV11-2|TRBD2
TGTGCCAGCAGCTTAGATTTGGGCGGGACTAGCGGGGGAGAGACCCAGTACTTC
CASSLDLGGTSGGETQYF
>TRBJ2-1|-|TRBV29-1|TRBD2
TGCAGCGTTGAGTTGCGCGGGGGGGCCAATGAGCAGTTCTTC
CSVELRGGANEQFF
>TRBJ1-1|once|TRBV29-1|-
TGCAGCTCACTTGCGAACACTGAAGCTTTCTTT
CSSLANTEAFF
>TRBJ2-3|-|TRBV4-1|-
TGCGCCAGCAGATCTACAGATACGCAGTATTTT
CASRSTDTQYF
>TRBJ2-7|-|TRBV13|-
TGTGCCAGCAGCCCCCGGCTAGAGGGTACCCACGAGCAGTACTTC
CASSPRLEGTHEQYF
>TRBJ2-7|-|TRBV9|TRBD1
TGTGCCAGCAGCGTTGGACAGGGGGACTCCTACGAGCAGTACTTC
CASSVGQGDSYEQYF
>TRBJ2-1|few|TRBV29-1|TRBD1
TGCAGCGTTGCCGACAGGGGCCAGTTCTTC
CSVADRGQFF
>TRBJ2-7|-|TRBV19|TRBD1
TGTGCCAGTAGTAGCCCGGGACAGTCCTACGAGCAGTACTTC
CASSSPGQSYEQYF
>TRBJ1-2|once|TRBV15|-
TGTGCCACCAGCAACTCCGCCGGGGGGTATGGCTACACCTTC
CATSNSAGGYGYTF
>TRBJ2-4|-|TRBV13|-
TGTGCCAGCAGCTTAGGGGCAGGGGCAGCCAAAAACATTCAGTACTTC
CASSLGAGAAKNIQYF